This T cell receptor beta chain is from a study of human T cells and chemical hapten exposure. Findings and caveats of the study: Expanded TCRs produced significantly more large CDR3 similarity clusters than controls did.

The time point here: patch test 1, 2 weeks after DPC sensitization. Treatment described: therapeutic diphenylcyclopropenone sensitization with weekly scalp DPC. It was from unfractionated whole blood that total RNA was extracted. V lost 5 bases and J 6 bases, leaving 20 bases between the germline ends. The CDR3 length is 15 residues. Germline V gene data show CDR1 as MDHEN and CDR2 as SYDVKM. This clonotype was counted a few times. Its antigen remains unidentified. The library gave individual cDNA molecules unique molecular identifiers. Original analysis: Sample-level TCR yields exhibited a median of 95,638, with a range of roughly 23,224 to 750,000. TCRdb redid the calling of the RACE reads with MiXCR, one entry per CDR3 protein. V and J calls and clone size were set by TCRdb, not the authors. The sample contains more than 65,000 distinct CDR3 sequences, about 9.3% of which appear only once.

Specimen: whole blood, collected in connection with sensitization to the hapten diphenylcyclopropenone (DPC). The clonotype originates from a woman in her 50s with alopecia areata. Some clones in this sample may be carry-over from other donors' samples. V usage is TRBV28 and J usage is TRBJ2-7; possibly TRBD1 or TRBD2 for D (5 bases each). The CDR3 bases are TGTGCCAGCAGTCCTCTGAGGGGTGATCTTTCCGAGCAGTACTTC. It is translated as CASSPLRGDLSEQYF.